A single sample is the source of the 27 T cell receptor beta chains below, sequenced in a study of blood T cell repertoires in COVID-19. Repertoires were generated with immunoSEQ multiplex PCR, while TCRdb's copy carries only in-frame clones and drops some. The repertoire includes 100,000 or so clones, about 89% of them detected once, and about 20% sits in the top ten. Sequenced input: peripheral blood. These receptors were collected from a human donor in a cohort sampled during active COVID-19.

The V gene is TRBV3-1 (or the pseudogene TRBV3-2), the J gene TRBJ2-7; 8 nucleotides agree with TRBD2. The CDR3 is 15 amino acids. After removal of 1 base from V and 1 base from J, the junction contained 3 bases not matched to a gene. Germline CDR1 is LGHDT and CDR2 is YNNKEL (reference sequence). This CDR3 is CASSQVTGGSYEQYF. CDR3 coding DNA: TGTGCCAGCAGCCAAGTGACGGGAGGGTCCTACGAGCAGTACTTC.

V is TRBV28 and J is TRBJ2-5; TRBD2 matches at 11 bases. Germline CDR1 reads MDHEN; CDR2 reads SYDVKM. The V and J ends lost 5 bases and 3 bases, in that order; junction bases with no gene match: 8. The CDR3 runs to 16 residues. The CDR3 region has the DNA TGTGCCAGCAGTCGTGCTAGCGGGAGGTTGGAAGAGACCCAGTACTTC. Translation: CASSRASGRLEETQYF.

The CDR3 DNA is TGTGCCAGCAGCTCGACAGGGAACGGGGAAGCTTTCTTT. Translation: CASSSTGNGEAFF. The chain links TRBV7-2 to TRBJ1-1; 7 nucleotides agree with TRBD1. The CDR3 length is 13 residues. Germline V CDR1 and CDR2: SGHTA, FQGNSA. Trimming at V came to 4 bases and at J to 8 bases, leaving 7 bases not matched to a gene.

The V call is TRBV2, the J call TRBJ2-1, with D possibly matching TRBD2 (5 bases). Germline CDR1 reads SNHLY; CDR2 reads FYNNEI. The CDR3 extends over 12 amino acids. Trimming cost V 6 bases and J 8 bases, with 11 bases left between them. The CDR3 nucleotides read TGTGCCAGCAGCGGGGTCGGGCATGAGCAGTTCTTC. Translated, it gives CASSGVGHEQFF.

The gene calls are TRBV2 and TRBJ2-3; 7 bases are shared with TRBD2. Losses at the gene ends were 2 bases for V and 4 bases for J; bases not matched to a gene: 9. The CDR3 spans 16 residues. The germline V gene encodes CDR1 SNHLY and CDR2 FYNNEI. Here the CDR3 DNA reads TGTGCCAGCAGTGAATTTTTCGGGAGGCACGCAGATACGCAGTATTTT. This translates into CASSEFFGRHADTQYF.

The chain carries TRBV4-2 and TRBJ2-3; no definite D call. CDR1 is LGHNA and CDR2 is YNFKEQ in the germline V gene. The CDR3 is made up of 15 amino acids. Trimming took 1 base from V and 2 from J, leaving 10 bases between them. CDR3 bases: TGTGCCAGCAGCCAAGTCGCGGCAGACACAGATACGCAGTATTTT. Translated: CASSQVAADTDTQYF.

This clone appeared a single time. The V and J genes are TRBV28 and TRBJ1-1; the match to TRBD1 covers 9 bases. Germline CDR1 is MDHEN and CDR2 is SYDVKM. This CDR3 has 12 residues. V lost 8 bases to trimming and J lost 8 bases; unmatched junction nucleotides: 6. In DNA, the CDR3 is TGTGCCAGCGGGGGACAGGGTCGAGAAGCTTTCTTT. Protein product: CASGGQGREAFF.

The genes are TRBV9 and TRBJ2-1; D perhaps matches TRBD1 (5 bases). This CDR3 has 15 amino acids. V was shortened by 0 bases and J by 7 bases, with 14 bases between the two germline ends. Germline CDR1 SGDLS, CDR2 YYNGEE. The CDR3 reads CASSVGGAEWNEQFF. The CDR3 DNA follows: TGTGCCAGCAGCGTAGGGGGCGCGGAATGGAATGAGCAGTTCTTC.

This clone was counted between two and nine times. The chain joins TRBV3-1 (or the pseudogene TRBV3-2) to TRBJ2-7; 7 bases map to TRBD1. The CDR3 contains 18 residues. Germline CDR1 reads LGHDT; CDR2 reads YNNKEL (reference sequence). J was trimmed by 5 bases and V by 1 base; bases with no gene match: 17. CDR3 nucleotides: TGTGCCAGCAGCCAAGGACACCAGGCCGGGACAGAGGGGGACGAGCAGTACTTC. As protein: CASSQGHQAGTEGDEQYF.

The chain is built from TRBV19 and TRBJ2-7; D may be TRBD1 (6 bases). V dropped 8 bases and J dropped 0 bases, with 8 bases sitting between them. This CDR3 contains 12 residues. CDR1 LNHDA and CDR2 SQIVND come from the germline V gene (reference sequence). The CDR3 DNA follows: TGTGCCAGTGGGACATCCTCCTACGAGCAGTACTTC. Amino acids: CASGTSSYEQYF.

The chain combines TRBV5-1 with TRBJ2-7; 13 bases are shared with TRBD2. With V trimmed by 5 bases and J by 3 bases, 5 bases remained unmatched. The CDR3 is 15 amino acids. The germline V gene encodes CDR1 SGHRS and CDR2 YFSETQ. The CDR3 is CASRTGTSGNYEQYF. CDR3 DNA: TGCGCCAGCAGAACCGGGACTAGCGGGAACTACGAGCAGTACTTC.

This clone was found a few times. The genes are TRBV11-3 and TRBJ2-2; 9 bases agree with TRBD2. The V gene end was trimmed by 5 bases and the J gene end by 3 bases; junction bases not matched to a gene: 7. The CDR3 covers 16 residues. The germline V gene has CDR1 SGHNT and CDR2 YENEEA. CDR3 in amino acids: CASSKTSGRDTGELFF. CDR3 nucleotides: TGTGCCAGCAGCAAGACTAGCGGCCGGGACACCGGGGAGCTGTTTTTT. Combining the CDR3 with reference TRBV11-3 and TRBJ2-2 gives the whole variable domain EAGVVQSPRYKIIEKKQPVAFWCNPISGHNTLYWYLQNLGQGPELLIRYENEEAVDDSQLPKDRFSAERLKGVDSTLKIQPAELGDSAVYLCASSKTSGRDTGELFFGEGSRLTVL.

The chain couples TRBV12-3 or TRBV12-4 to TRBJ1-6; D unclear. The CDR3 runs 12 residues. V was cut by 5 bases and J by 10 bases, with 9 bases left in between. The CDR3 region is CASSHNNSPLHF. The CDR3 bases are TGTGCCAGCAGTCACAACAACTCACCCCTCCACTTT.

This sequence joins TRBV5-1 and TRBJ1-1, with 9 bases that match TRBD1. This CDR3 is 14 amino acids long. Germline V gives CDR1 SGHRS, CDR2 YFSETQ. Trimming cost V 4 bases and J 4 bases; bases outside gene matches: 5. CDR3 DNA sequence: TGCGCCAGCAGCGTCGGGACAGGGAGCACTGAAGCTTTCTTT. Amino acids: CASSVGTGSTEAFF.

In this sample, this clone turned up a few times. The genes are TRBV10-3 and TRBJ1-3, with D possibly TRBD1 on 5 matching bases. The CDR3 runs 14 residues. From germline, CDR1 is ENHRY and CDR2 SYGVKD. The germline V and J ends were trimmed by 7 bases and 4 bases, with 14 bases remaining between them. This chain's CDR3 is CAITDGGAGNTIYF. The CDR3 DNA sequence: TGTGCCATCACCGACGGGGGTGCGGGAAACACCATATATTTT.

This clone was counted only a few times. The CDR3 region has the DNA TGTGCCAGTAGTCCTCTGGGGCAGGTCCACGAGCAGTACTTC. It translates to CASSPLGQVHEQYF. V is TRBV19 and J is TRBJ2-7; D may be TRBD1 (5 bases). Trimming took 5 bases from V and 5 from J, leaving 16 bases between them. This CDR3 is 14 amino acids long. Germline V gene data show CDR1 as LNHDA and CDR2 as SQIVND (reference sequence).

CDR3 bases: TGTGCCAGCAGCTGGGGACAGACCTTTCATCAGCCCCAGCATTTT. Translating gives CASSWGQTFHQPQHF. This sequence joins TRBV7-4 and TRBJ1-5; TRBD1 aligns across 7 bases. The CDR3 contains 15 residues. The germline V gene has CDR1 SGHVT and CDR2 SQSDAQ. With V trimmed by 4 bases and J by 5 bases, 8 bases remained unmatched. Full variable domain (rest looked up from reference TRBV7-4 and TRBJ1-5): GAGVSQSPRYKVAKRGRDVALRCDSISGHVTLYWYRQTLGQGSEVLTYSQSDAQRDKSGRPSGRFSAERPERSVSTLKIQRTEQGDSAVYLCASSWGQTFHQPQHFGDGTRLSIL.

This chain connects TRBV19 to TRBJ1-6; D gene ambiguous. The CDR3 length is 15 residues. The germline V gene has CDR1 LNHDA and CDR2 SQIVND (reference sequence). The V gene lost 5 bases and the J gene lost 7 bases, with 15 bases spanning the gap. The CDR3 DNA follows: TGTGCCAGTAGTCCCCGACTCGGGAGGAATTCACCCCTCCACTTT. As protein: CASSPRLGRNSPLHF.

The chain joins TRBV6-4 to TRBJ1-2; D is unclear. In germline, CDR1 is MRHNA, CDR2 SNTAGT. Trimming took 0 bases from V and 4 from J, leaving 12 bases between them. The CDR3 spans 15 residues. CDR3 sequence: CASSDSGGGGYGYTF. The CDR3 DNA is TGTGCCAGCAGTGACTCGGGCGGAGGTGGCTATGGCTACACCTTC.

The rearrangement joins TRBV19 to TRBJ1-2; TRBD1 agrees at 7 bases. The CDR3 has 13 amino acids. From germline, CDR1 is LNHDA and CDR2 SQIVND (reference sequence). V trimming: 5 bases; J trimming: 4 bases; junction bases outside the gene matches: 4. The CDR3 region is CASSSTGSYGYTF. CDR3 nucleotide sequence: TGTGCCAGTAGTTCGACAGGGAGCTATGGCTACACCTTC.

This sequence joins TRBV1 and TRBJ2-3; the listed D gene, TRBD2, was not tested against the DNA. TRBV1 corresponds to a pseudogene. The CDR3 runs to 11 residues. CDR3 sequence (DNA): TGCACCAGCAGCCAACGGGATACGCAGTATTTT. As protein: CTSSQRDTQYF.

The genes are TRBV19 and TRBJ1-1; D perhaps matches TRBD1 (6 bases). Looked up from germline, CDR1 is LNHDA and CDR2 is SQIVND (reference sequence). V was shortened by 10 bases and J by 4 bases, with 16 bases between the two germline ends. The length of the CDR3 is 13 residues. This CDR3 reads CATTRDMGTEAFF. The CDR3 DNA reads TGTGCCACCACTCGGGACATGGGCACTGAAGCTTTCTTT. Full variable domain (missing parts from reference TRBV19 and TRBJ1-1): DGGITQSPKYLFRKEGQNVTLSCEQNLNHDAMYWYRQDPGQGLRLIYYSQIVNDFQKGDIAEGYSVSREKKESFPLTVTSAQKNPTAFYLCATTRDMGTEAFFGQGTRLTVV.

The V gene is TRBV3-1 (or the pseudogene TRBV3-2), the J gene TRBJ2-7; D is ambiguous. CDR3 length: 13 residues. V lost 0 bases to trimming and J lost 3 bases, with 6 bases between them. Germline V lookup: CDR1 LGHDT, CDR2 YNNKEL (reference sequence). The CDR3 loop reads CASSQDLYYEQYF. The DNA of the CDR3 is TGTGCCAGCAGCCAAGATTTATACTACGAGCAGTACTTC.

The gene calls are TRBV28 and TRBJ2-2, with 7 bases fitting TRBD1. This CDR3 has 17 residues. Germline values: CDR1 MDHEN, CDR2 SYDVKM. V lost 8 bases to trimming and J lost 1 base; unmatched junction nucleotides: 13. As DNA, the CDR3 is TGTGCCAGCGAGTTGGGGACCGGGACAGTGAACACCGGGGAGCTGTTTTTT. This gives the protein CASELGTGTVNTGELFF.

The V and J genes are TRBV4-1 and TRBJ2-7; 7 bases agree with TRBD2. CDR1 and CDR2 from the germline V gene are MGHRA and YSYEKL. This CDR3 has 16 residues. V lost 1 base, J lost 3 bases, and 9 bases stayed unmatched. The chain's CDR3 is CASSQGPRTRYYEQYF. DNA of the CDR3: TGCGCCAGCAGCCAAGGCCCCAGGACTAGATACTACGAGCAGTACTTC.

V is TRBV28 and J is TRBJ2-5, with D possibly TRBD1 on 5 matching bases. Germline V gives CDR1 MDHEN, CDR2 SYDVKM. V dropped 5 bases and J dropped 2 bases, with 12 bases sitting between them. The CDR3 contains 14 residues. CDR3 sequence reads: CASSPLTEQETQYF. In nucleotides, the CDR3 is TGTGCCAGCAGTCCCCTGACAGAGCAAGAGACCCAGTACTTC. Full variable domain (missing parts from reference TRBV28 and TRBJ2-5): DVKVTQSSRYLVKRTGEKVFLECVQDMDHENMFWYRQDPGLGLRLIYFSYDVKMKEKGDIPEGYSVSREKKERFSLILESASTNQTSMYLCASSPLTEQETQYFGPGTRLLVL.

V gene TRBV20-1 combines with J gene TRBJ1-1; D might be TRBD1 (6 bases). The CDR3 is 11 residues long. CDR1 is DFQATT and CDR2 is SNEGSKA in the germline V gene (reference sequence). The V end was cut by 7 bases, the J end by 1 base, with 7 bases between. The CDR3 loop is CSEQGNTEAFF. The DNA for the CDR3 is TGCAGTGAACAGGGGAACACTGAAGCTTTCTTT.